The rows below give T cell receptor beta chains drawn from one sample of a study of control samples from healthy donors and cancer patients. Method: immunoSEQ multiplex PCR; TCRdb's copy keeps in-frame clones and lacks some. The table includes fewer than 20,000 clones, roughly 89% detected once. Sample: PBMCs. These TCRs come from a man in his sixties with head and neck cancer. Each CDR3 is given with its conserved first and last residue. Fields, in order: clone size, V gene, D gene, J gene, CDR3 protein, CDR3 DNA. The D gene is left open where the match is weak. Size is stated for part of the rows, as once, few or many counts, or as a class when the clone is expanded.

few,TRBV5-1,-,TRBJ2-3,CASSLGGRTDTQYF,TGCGCCAGCAGCTTGGGTGGTCGCACAGATACGCAGTATTTT
-,TRBV2,-,TRBJ1-1,CASSGERRSGAEAFF,TGTGCCAGCAGTGGAGAAAGGAGGTCAGGGGCTGAAGCTTTCTTT
-,TRBV5-1,-,TRBJ1-1,CASTATGGRAEAFF,TGCGCCAGCACCGCGACAGGTGGAAGGGCTGAAGCTTTCTTT
-,TRBV7-3,TRBD2,TRBJ2-1,CASSPSGASYNEQFF,TGTGCCAGCAGCCCGAGCGGGGCTTCCTACAATGAGCAGTTCTTC
-,TRBV10-3,TRBD2,TRBJ2-2,CAISASSGGARYTGELFF,TGTGCCATCAGTGCTTCTAGCGGGGGGGCCCGGTACACCGGGGAGCTGTTTTTT
-,TRBV2,-,TRBJ1-1,CASRITEAFF,TGTGCCAGCAGAATCACTGAAGCTTTCTTT
-,TRBV2,-,TRBJ1-2,CASSEDRQPRVTF,TGTGCCAGCAGTGAAGACCGACAGCCCAGGGTCACCTTC
-,TRBV5-6,TRBD1,TRBJ1-2,CASRVDRVYGYTF,TGTGCCAGCAGGGTGGACAGGGTTTATGGCTACACCTTC
-,TRBV13,-,TRBJ2-1,CASSLEVKQFF,TGTGCCAGCAGCTTAGAGGTTAAGCAGTTCTTC
few,TRBV2,-,TRBJ1-3,CASSDWLTSGNTIYF,TGTGCCAGCAGTGATTGGTTAACCTCTGGAAACACCATATATTTT
-,TRBV5-4,TRBD2,TRBJ2-7,CASSLTTSGGFYEQYF,TGTGCCAGCAGCTTAACGACTAGCGGGGGGTTCTACGAGCAGTACTTC
-,TRBV7-8,-,TRBJ1-5,CASSRHRDPDQPQHF,TGTGCCAGCAGCCGTCACAGGGATCCTGATCAGCCCCAGCATTTT
-,TRBV27,TRBD1,TRBJ2-1,CASSMTGSPTYTGTNEQFF,TGTGCCAGCAGCATGACAGGGTCGCCTACTTACACGGGGACGAATGAGCAGTTCTTC
once,TRBV4-1,-,TRBJ1-3,CASSQRDTPDTIYF,TGCGCCAGCAGCCAGCGGGACACCCCAGACACCATATATTTT
-,TRBV24-1,TRBD2,TRBJ2-3,CATSASGGPDTQYF,TGTGCCACCTCGGCTAGCGGGGGCCCAGATACGCAGTATTTT
-,TRBV7-2,TRBD2,TRBJ2-1,CASSPPPIGLSGGPAEFF,TGTGCCAGCAGCCCACCACCGATAGGACTAAGCGGGGGCCCCGCCGAGTTCTTC
-,TRBV15,-,TRBJ2-3,CATSREGGNTDTQYF,TGTGCCACCAGCAGAGAGGGTGGGAATACAGATACGCAGTATTTT
once,TRBV19,-,TRBJ2-5,CASSMRGGETQYF,TGTGCCAGTAGTATGAGGGGAGGTGAGACCCAGTACTTC
once,TRBV18,-,TRBJ2-5,CASSPDSQETQYF,TGTGCCAGCTCACCAGACAGCCAAGAGACCCAGTACTTC
-,TRBV2,TRBD1,TRBJ2-7,CASRGQGGPYEQYF,TGTGCCAGCAGAGGACAGGGGGGACCCTACGAGCAGTACTTC
-,TRBV19,-,TRBJ2-7,CASSAVMGYEQYF,TGTGCCAGTAGTGCCGTCATGGGCTACGAGCAGTACTTC
-,TRBV4-1,-,TRBJ1-1,CASSLPTVNTEAFF,TGCGCCAGCAGCTTACCGACGGTGAACACTGAAGCTTTCTTT
-,TRBV12-3/TRBV12-4,-,TRBJ2-7,CASSFLGSYEQYF,TGTGCCAGCAGTTTCTTGGGCTCCTACGAGCAGTACTTC
-,TRBV24-1,-,TRBJ2-7,CATSDSGAEQYF,TGTGCCACCAGTGATTCGGGGGCCGAGCAGTACTTC
-,TRBV12-3/TRBV12-4,TRBD2,TRBJ2-5,CASSFRGGTQYF,TGTGCCAGCAGTTTCCGGGGGGGAACCCAGTACTTC
-,TRBV4-2,TRBD1,TRBJ1-3,CASSQRQQGAGNTIYF,TGTGCCAGCAGCCAACGTCAGCAGGGGGCTGGAAACACCATATATTTT
-,TRBV10-3,-,TRBJ2-7,CATGTLSSYEQYF,TGTGCCACCGGGACCCTGAGCTCCTACGAGCAGTACTTC
-,TRBV27,-,TRBJ2-7,CASSLSGQPYYEQYF,TGTGCCAGCAGTTTATCGGGGCAACCCTACTACGAGCAGTACTTC
-,TRBV7-3,-,TRBJ1-1,CASSPLTNTEAFF,TGTGCCAGCAGCCCACTGACGAACACTGAAGCTTTCTTT
-,TRBV6-5,TRBD1,TRBJ1-2,CASNGQGIGAYGYTF,TGTGCCAGCAACGGACAGGGGATCGGGGCCTATGGCTACACCTTC
-,TRBV5-1,-,TRBJ2-2,CASSFEQTGELFF,TGCGCCAGCAGCTTTGAGCAAACCGGGGAGCTGTTTTTT
-,TRBV11-2,TRBD2,TRBJ2-5,CASSPGTSGAYQETQYF,TGTGCCAGCAGCCCCGGGACTAGCGGGGCGTACCAAGAGACCCAGTACTTC
-,TRBV10-3,TRBD1,TRBJ1-5,CATWTGENQPQHF,TGTGCCACCTGGACAGGGGAGAATCAGCCCCAGCATTTT
-,TRBV19,-,TRBJ2-5,CASSMTPGVQETQYF,TGTGCCAGTAGTATGACCCCCGGGGTCCAAGAGACCCAGTACTTC
-,TRBV7-2,-,TRBJ1-1,CASSLNAKYTEAFF,TGTGCCAGCAGCTTAAACGCCAAGTACACTGAAGCTTTCTTT
-,TRBV11-2,TRBD1,TRBJ1-2,CASSSDRGSEGYTF,TGTGCCAGCAGCTCTGACAGGGGTTCCGAAGGCTACACCTTC
-,TRBV7-3,-,TRBJ1-1,CASSLNAGLGTEAFF,TGTGCCAGCAGCTTAAACGCGGGGCTGGGGACTGAAGCTTTCTTT
-,TRBV6-6,-,TRBJ1-3,CASSYWGSSGNTIYF,TGTGCCAGCAGTTACTGGGGGTCGTCCGGAAACACCATATATTTT
-,TRBV6-1,TRBD2,TRBJ2-7,CASSEAYLAGPYEQYF,TGTGCCAGCAGTGAAGCTTACCTAGCGGGGCCCTACGAGCAGTACTTC
-,TRBV6-5,-,TRBJ1-2,CASTLGGGRGYGYTF,TGTGCCAGCACTCTCGGGGGGGGCCGGGGCTATGGCTACACCTTC
-,TRBV7-2,TRBD1,TRBJ1-3,CASRTDRGPGNTIYF,TGTGCCAGCAGGACGGACAGGGGGCCAGGAAACACCATATATTTT
-,TRBV2,TRBD1,TRBJ1-4,CACGTVLATNEKLFF,TGTGCCTGCGGGACAGTTCTCGCTACTAATGAAAAACTGTTTTTT
-,TRBV4-1,-,TRBJ1-1,CASSQDEGLNTEAFF,TGCGCCAGCAGCCAAGATGAGGGGCTGAACACTGAAGCTTTCTTT
few,TRBV2,TRBD1,TRBJ1-2,CASREGETGGGYTF,TGTGCCAGCAGGGAAGGGGAGACAGGGGGAGGCTACACCTTC
-,TRBV12-5,-,TRBJ1-4,CASGLGSATNEKLFF,TGTGCTAGTGGTTTGGGGAGTGCAACTAATGAAAAACTGTTTTTT